This T cell receptor beta chain was observed in a study of blood T cell repertoires in COVID-19. Study background: PBMCs, B-cell-depleted T cells, or T cells provided the cDNA or gDNA that made up the material.

In the authors' methods: Estimates of nucleated cell counts were drawn from the amplification of reference gene primers. The table came from immunoSEQ multiplex PCR; TCRdb's copy has only in-frame clones and leaves some out. For V, J and clone size, that table is used; D and trimming come from the DNA. The profile shows fewer than 150,000 clones, roughly 86% of them singletons. CDR1 is SNHLY and CDR2 is FYNNEI in the germline V gene. Trimming removed 3 bases at V and 4 bases at J, with 5 bases between. This CDR3 is 12 amino acids long. Sequenced: peripheral blood. This clonotype was sampled from a man in his fifties with active or convalescent COVID-19. This chain links TRBV2 with TRBJ2-3; possible D gene TRBD2, 5 bases. CDR3: CASSERADTQYF. The CDR3 DNA is TGTGCCAGCAGTGAGAGGGCAGATACGCAGTATTTT.